This T cell receptor (beta chain) was found in a study of tumor-infiltrating lymphocytes in primary liver carcinoma. Study summary: The study obtained roughly 3.65 to 7.13 million productive TCRbeta reads per sample, similar across tissue types. Study-level points and caveats: The difference in top-250-clone fraction between tumors and blood was significant, favoring tumors (p = 0.039). Between tumor regions, pairs overlapped more than tumor-adjacent and tumor-blood pairs did.

Germline CDR1 is SGHAT and CDR2 is FQNNGV. CDR3 length equals 15 residues. V was trimmed by 4 bases and J by 5 bases, leaving 15 bases between them. It was from approximately 22-30 mg of unsorted bulk tissue that RNA and DNA were co-extracted. Each of the tumor samples contained in excess of 75% viable tumor cells. Reverse transcription of 450 to 500 ng total RNA with a constant-region primer produced TCR beta cDNA. Three nested multiplex PCR rounds, a slightly modified ARM-PCR, produced the libraries for TCR beta. Forward primers for TRBV1-TRBV30 and a C-beta reverse primer served the first two PCR rounds, at about 10 cycles each. TCRdb fed the multiplex PCR reads into MiXCR, producing one record per CDR3 protein. The sample holds about 78,000 distinct CDR3 sequences, 65% to 75% seen once. This clonotype occurred many times. Antigen specificity is unknown.

The chain carries TRBV11-2 and TRBJ2-1, with D tentatively TRBD2 (6 bases). Sequencing was performed on liver tumor tissue from sampling region 4. Subset of the sample: tumor region T4, right-lateral pole. This sequence was found in a woman aged 60 to 75 with primary liver carcinoma and hepatitis B virus infection. In DNA form, the CDR3 reads TGTGCCAGCAGCTCCCGTGGCGGGACCCACAATGAGCAGTTCTTC. It codes for CASSSRGGTHNEQFF. Variable domain in full (rest from reference TRBV11-2 and TRBJ2-1): EAGVAQSPRYKIIEKRQSVAFWCNPISGHATLYWYQQILGQGPKLLIQFQNNGVVDDSQLPKDRFSAERLKGVDSTLKIQPAKLEDSAVYLCASSSRGGTHNEQFFGPGTRLTVL.